The 26 T cell receptor beta chains listed next were all sequenced from one sample in a study of shared clonotypes between healthy human individuals. Produced via immunoSEQ multiplex PCR; TCRdb's table is partial and in-frame only. The sample yields roughly 400,000 clones, about 97% seen once. Material for sequencing was memory CD8+ T cells sorted from blood. Subset meaning: CD45RO+ cells pooled with CCR7-negative TemRA cells. These receptor sequences come from a man younger than 40 in good health.

The genes are TRBV23-1 and TRBJ1-1; weak D call: TRBD1 (5 bases). TRBV23-1 carries the ORF label, with uncertain function. The CDR3 runs to 14 residues. Trimming cost V 8 bases and J 0 bases, with 13 bases left between them. This chain's CDR3 is CASGWWGVNTEAFF. CDR3 sequence (DNA): TGCGCCAGCGGCTGGTGGGGGGTGAACACTGAAGCTTTCTTT.

The J gene is TRBJ2-3, the V gene TRBV5-1; unclear D gene. CDR3 length: 14 amino acids. With 0 bases removed from V and 1 base from J, the gap between germline ends came to 6 bases. Germline V lookup: CDR1 SGHRS, CDR2 YFSETQ. The CDR3 nucleotides are TGCGCCAGCAGCTTGGCCTTGGGCACAGATACGCAGTATTTT. Translated, it gives CASSLALGTDTQYF.

The chain combines TRBV5-1 with TRBJ1-5, with D uncertain. Trimming left V 0 bases short and J 4 bases short, with 8 bases between. This CDR3 has 14 residues. The germline CDR1 and CDR2 sequences are SGHRS and YFSETQ. The DNA for the CDR3 is TGCGCCAGCAGCTTGGGGCTCGATAATCAGCCCCAGCATTTT. Its protein is CASSLGLDNQPQHF.

This clone was seen just once. The V call is TRBV6-1, the J call TRBJ2-5; D is ambiguous. Germline loops: CDR1 MNHNS, CDR2 SASEGT. Trimming left V 7 bases short and J 8 bases short, with 20 bases between. The CDR3 runs 14 residues. CDR3 loop: CASTGRSQFITQYF. CDR3 DNA: TGTGCCAGCACCGGAAGGTCACAGTTTATCACCCAGTACTTC.

The count of this clone is one. The chain uses TRBV9 and TRBJ2-3; the D is unclear. The CDR3 sequence is 14 residues long. The V end was cut by 1 base, the J end by 4 bases, with 10 bases between. CDR1 and CDR2 (germline): SGDLS, YYNGEE. The CDR3 sequence: CASSVSWGSDTQYF. Here the CDR3 DNA reads TGTGCCAGCAGCGTATCTTGGGGATCAGATACGCAGTATTTT.

In its sample, this clone was seen once. The rearrangement links TRBV27 to TRBJ2-1, with 7 bases identical to TRBD1. V shed 6 bases, J shed 5 bases, and the junction held 13 bases outside the gene matches. CDR3 size: 16 residues. Per germline, CDR1 MNHEY and CDR2 SMNVEV (reference sequence). CDR3 sequence reads: CASRPNGIQGNNEQFF. In DNA form, the CDR3 reads TGTGCCAGCAGACCGAATGGAATACAGGGGAACAATGAGCAGTTCTTC.

As regards this clone: Other DNA sequences in the same sample also yield this CDR3. The chain couples TRBV5-1 to TRBJ2-5; D might be TRBD1 (6 bases). V was clipped by 4 bases and J by 3 bases, with 10 bases between them. The CDR3 has 13 amino acids. CDR1 and CDR2 (germline): SGHRS, YFSETQ. The CDR3 sequence is CASSLGQKETQYF. For the CDR3, the DNA is TGCGCCAGCAGCCTTGGACAGAAAGAGACCCAGTACTTC.

On this clone: Relative to the germline gene, one junction end is altered; a read error may explain this. The chain carries TRBV4-2 and TRBJ2-2, with 8 bases that match TRBD2. This CDR3 contains 17 residues. Germline V lookup: CDR1 LGHNA, CDR2 YNFKEQ. CDR3 coding DNA: TGTGCCAGCAGCCAAGCGTCTGGCGGGAGGCTCAGCCGGGGAGCTGTTTTT. Translated, it gives CASSQASGGRLSRGAVF.

A word on this clone: This sample also contains other DNA sequences that code for the same CDR3. The rearrangement uses TRBV9 and TRBJ2-3; unclear D gene. Looked up from germline, CDR1 is SGDLS and CDR2 is YYNGEE. V lost 0 bases, J lost 4 bases, and 3 bases lay in between. The CDR3 has 12 amino acids. The CDR3 coding sequence is TGTGCCAGCAGCGTAGCGGCAGATACGCAGTATTTT. It encodes CASSVAADTQYF.

V usage is TRBV29-1 and J usage is TRBJ2-1, with a tentative D call TRBD1 (5 bases). CDR1 and CDR2 from the germline V gene are SQVTM and ANQGSEA. V lost 3 bases, J lost 0 bases, and 12 bases lay in between. CDR3 length equals 15 residues. This chain's CDR3 is CSVDAQDISYNEQFF. CDR3 DNA: TGCAGCGTTGACGCACAGGACATCTCCTACAATGAGCAGTTCTTC.

The CDR3: CASSLILAGFYEQYF. In DNA, the CDR3 is TGTGCCAGCAGCTTGATACTAGCGGGGTTCTACGAGCAGTACTTC. This chain joins TRBV5-4 and TRBJ2-7, with TRBD2 matching 10 bases. Germline V gives CDR1 SGHNT, CDR2 YYREEE (reference sequence). The J segment lost 3 bases and the V segment lost 1 base, leaving 4 bases of the junction unmatched. The CDR3 is 15 amino acids.

This sequence joins TRBV19 and TRBJ2-3; TRBD2 agrees at 8 bases. Germline V gene data show CDR1 as LNHDA and CDR2 as SQIVND (reference sequence). The CDR3 is made up of 14 amino acids. V gave up 3 bases and J gave up 3 bases; unmatched junction bases: 2. The CDR3 bases are TGTGCCAGTAGTATCAGCGGGAGTACAGATACGCAGTATTTT. It encodes CASSISGSTDTQYF.

This clone was detected once. J is TRBJ1-5 and V is TRBV28; 7 positions match TRBD1. The CDR3 contains 15 residues. J was trimmed by 3 bases and V by 5 bases; bases with no gene match: 7. Germline-derived CDR1 and CDR2 are MDHEN and SYDVKM. The CDR3 DNA reads TGTGCCAGCAGTATACTGGACAGGTCCAATCAGCCCCAGCATTTT. It yields the protein CASSILDRSNQPQHF.

The J gene is TRBJ2-5, the V gene TRBV2; perhaps TRBD1 as D (5 bases). Per germline, CDR1 SNHLY and CDR2 FYNNEI. V was cut by 7 bases and J by 3 bases, with 21 bases left in between. This CDR3 has 16 residues. The CDR3 coding sequence is TGTGCCAGCATCATTCAGGGAAGGGGTGTGGAAGAGACCCAGTACTTC. This codes for CASIIQGRGVEETQYF. The variable domain in full, with the rest retrieved from reference TRBV2 and TRBJ2-5, is EPEVTQTPSHQVTQMGQEVILRCVPISNHLYFYWYRQILGQKVEFLVSFYNNEISEKSEIFDDQFSVERPDGSNFTLKIRSTKLEDSAMYFCASIIQGRGVEETQYFGPGTRLLVL.

This chain joins TRBV18 and TRBJ2-4; 12 bases are a match to TRBD2. The ends lost 5 bases at V and 0 bases at J; junction bases unmatched: 8. The CDR3 totals 18 residues. The germline CDR1 and CDR2 sequences are KGHSH and LQKENI. The CDR3 nucleotides read TGTGCCAGCTCAACCTGGACTAGCGGGACCGCAGCCAAAAACATTCAGTACTTC. It encodes CASSTWTSGTAAKNIQYF.

The V and J genes are TRBV6-4 and TRBJ2-7, with D unresolved. Germline V gene data show CDR1 as MRHNA and CDR2 as SNTAGT. Deletions cut 8 bases from V and 2 bases from J, with 25 bases between. This CDR3 spans 17 amino acids. The DNA for the CDR3 is TGTGCCAGCCGACACCCTTCCGGTCGCAGACTGCCCTACGAGCAGTACTTC. It encodes CASRHPSGRRLPYEQYF.

The chain employs TRBV5-1 and TRBJ2-1; maybe TRBD2 (6 bases). CDR1 and CDR2 from the germline V gene are SGHRS and YFSETQ. The CDR3 is 12 residues long. The CDR3 DNA reads TGCGCTTCCGGGGGAGGTAAAAATGAGCAGTTCTTC. Translated, it gives CASGGGKNEQFF.

The chain is built from TRBV7-6 and TRBJ2-7, with 8 bases identical to TRBD2. V lost 3 bases, J lost 3 bases, and 7 bases stayed unmatched. CDR1 is SGHVS and CDR2 is FNYEAQ in the germline V gene. This CDR3 has 15 residues. The CDR3 spells CASSFRAGGGYEQYF. The CDR3 DNA reads as TGTGCCAGCAGCTTTCGGGCGGGAGGAGGCTACGAGCAGTACTTC.

V and J are TRBV5-1 and TRBJ1-2; D not resolved. The V end was cut by 0 bases, the J end by 6 bases, with 9 bases between. Germline CDR1 reads SGHRS; CDR2 reads YFSETQ. CDR3 length: 13 residues. DNA of the CDR3: TGCGCCAGCAGCTTGGCAGCGAAGGATGGCTACACCTTC. This encodes CASSLAAKDGYTF. The variable domain in full, with the rest retrieved from reference TRBV5-1 and TRBJ1-2, is KAGVTQTPRYLIKTRGQQVTLSCSPISGHRSVSWYQQTPGQGLQFLFEYFSETQRNKGNFPGRFSGRQFSNSRSEMNVSTLELGDSALYLCASSLAAKDGYTFGSGTRLTVV.

The chain links TRBV2 to TRBJ2-5, with TRBD1 as a possible D gene (6 bases). Germline loops: CDR1 SNHLY, CDR2 FYNNEI. The germline V and J ends were trimmed by 4 bases and 7 bases, with 10 bases remaining between them. This CDR3 has 12 amino acids. Written as DNA, the CDR3 is TGTGCCAGCAGTGTAGCACAGGGGACCCAGTACTTC. This encodes CASSVAQGTQYF.

V is TRBV6-1 and J is TRBJ2-7; D is unclear. Germline loops: CDR1 MNHNS, CDR2 SASEGT. This CDR3 comprises 11 residues. Trimming cost V 4 bases and J 4 bases, with 5 bases left between them. CDR3 protein: CASSASYEQYF. The CDR3 DNA reads TGTGCCAGCAGTGCTAGTTACGAGCAGTACTTC.

This clone was recorded once. The rearrangement links TRBV9 to TRBJ2-7; 10 bases line up with TRBD1. This CDR3 has 15 residues. The V gene end was trimmed by 4 bases and the J gene end by 2 bases; junction bases not matched to a gene: 6. The germline gives CDR1 SGDLS, CDR2 YYNGEE. CDR3 region: CASSPRGQGTYEQYF. CDR3 nucleotide sequence: TGTGCCAGCAGCCCCAGGGGACAGGGGACCTACGAGCAGTACTTC. Complete variable domain (other parts from reference TRBV9 and TRBJ2-7): DSGVTQTPKHLITATGQRVTLRCSPRSGDLSVYWYQQSLDQGLQFLIQYYNGEERAKGNILERFSAQQFPDLHSELNLSSLELGDSALYFCASSPRGQGTYEQYFGPGTRLTVT.

A note on this clone: An end of the junction differs from the germline gene, which may be a read error. The chain joins TRBV28 to TRBJ1-2; possible D gene TRBD1, 6 bases. From germline, CDR1 is MDHEN and CDR2 SYDVKM. The CDR3 loop spans 14 amino acids. CDR3 loop: CANSKEGVNSGYTF. The CDR3, as DNA: TGTGCCAACTCCAAGGAGGGGGTAAACTCTGGCTACACCTTC.

This chain links TRBV5-6 with TRBJ2-2; D gene unclear. The V and J ends lost 0 bases and 0 bases respectively, with 6 bases between them. Germline CDR1 reads SGHDT; CDR2 reads YYEEEE. CDR3 length: 15 amino acids. CDR3 in amino acids: CASSLALANTGELFF. For the CDR3, the DNA is TGTGCCAGCAGCTTGGCGCTGGCGAACACCGGGGAGCTGTTTTTT.

The J gene is TRBJ2-7, the V gene TRBV7-8, with no clear D. The CDR3 is 13 amino acids. The V gene's germline CDR1 is SGHVS and CDR2 FQNEAQ. V was shortened by 5 bases and J by 3 bases, with 11 bases between the two germline ends. For the CDR3, the DNA is TGTGCCAGCAGCGCACACTTATTCTACGAGCAGTACTTC. This codes for CASSAHLFYEQYF.

CDR3 coding DNA: TGTGCCTGGAGTGTAGCGGGGCAGACCCAGTACTTC. It codes for CAWSVAGQTQYF. The V and J genes are TRBV30 and TRBJ2-5; 7 nucleotides agree with TRBD2. The trim removed 0 bases at V and 6 bases at J, leaving 1 base unmatched. CDR3 length: 12 amino acids. CDR1 is GTSNPN, CDR2 SVGIG, per germline (reference sequence).